Below, 18 T cell receptor beta chains from the same sample are listed, as sequenced in a study of blood T cell repertoires in COVID-19. Using immunoSEQ multiplex PCR, the repertoire was profiled, and TCRdb retains in-frame clones only, with some absent. The sample lists roughly 300,000 clones; around 90% were seen once. The sequenced material came from peripheral blood. These receptors were collected from a man aged 18 to 30 with active or convalescent COVID-19.

Notes on this clone: The sample has other DNA sequences that encode this CDR3 too. The rearrangement uses TRBV29-1 and TRBJ2-7; D may be TRBD1 (5 bases). Trimming shortened V by 5 bases and J by 2 bases, and 10 bases separated the two germline ends. Germline CDR1 reads SQVTM; CDR2 reads ANQGSEA. The CDR3 runs to 12 residues. The CDR3: CSVRQGTYEQYF. In nucleotides, the CDR3 is TGCAGCGTTCGTCAGGGAACCTACGAGCAGTACTTC.

V usage is TRBV5-5 and J usage is TRBJ2-6; D is perhaps TRBD2 (7 bases). V gave up 1 base and J gave up 0 bases, with 8 bases separating them. The CDR3 spans 16 residues. CDR1 is SGHKS, CDR2 YYEKEE, per germline (reference sequence). The CDR3 region is CASSLRGASGANVLTF. DNA for the CDR3: TGTGCCAGCAGCTTGCGGGGGGCCTCTGGGGCCAACGTCCTGACTTTC. The complete variable domain, with remaining parts taken from reference TRBV5-5 and TRBJ2-6, reads DAGVTQSPTHLIKTRGQQVTLRCSPISGHKSVSWYQQVLGQGPQFIFQYYEKEERGRGNFPDRFSARQFPNYSSELNVNALLLGDSALYLCASSLRGASGANVLTFGAGSRLTVL.

CDR3 loop: CASSPTRGKTQYF. CDR3 coding DNA: TGTGCCAGCAGCCCGACCCGGGGAAAGACCCAGTACTTC. V and J are TRBV14 and TRBJ2-5; perhaps TRBD2 as D (5 bases). CDR1 and CDR2 from the germline V gene are SGHDN and FVKESK. V dropped 4 bases and J dropped 6 bases, with 12 bases sitting between them. The CDR3 loop spans 13 amino acids.

This sequence joins TRBV18 and TRBJ1-6, with 9 positions matching TRBD1. The CDR3 has 17 residues. Germline values: CDR1 KGHSH, CDR2 LQKENI. V gave up 3 bases and J gave up 9 bases; unmatched junction bases: 12. The DNA for the CDR3 is TGTGCCAGCTCACCGTCTATGGGACAGGGAGCGAGTTCACCCCTCCACTTT. Translating it yields CASSPSMGQGASSPLHF.

This chain connects TRBV20-1 to TRBJ1-6; TRBD1 matches 7 bases. V trimming: 6 bases; J trimming: 6 bases; junction bases outside the gene matches: 11. This CDR3 comprises 15 residues. In germline, CDR1 is DFQATT, CDR2 SNEGSKA (reference sequence). The chain's CDR3 is CSASTTGAINSPLHF. Here the CDR3 DNA reads TGCAGTGCAAGTACAACAGGGGCGATTAATTCACCCCTCCACTTT.

This clone has a single count. The chain employs TRBV4-3 and TRBJ1-4; D may be TRBD1 (5 bases). Germline V gene data show CDR1 as LGHNA and CDR2 as YSLEER. The CDR3 has 14 amino acids. Trimming cost V 1 base and J 8 bases, with 11 bases left between them. CDR3 residues: CASSQGQGGEKLFF. The CDR3 DNA sequence: TGCGCCAGCAGCCAAGGGCAGGGAGGGGAAAAACTGTTTTTT.

The chain recombines TRBV24-1 with TRBJ1-5, with 10 bases aligning to TRBD1. The CDR3 sequence is 16 residues long. V was pared by 2 bases and J by 7 bases, with 7 bases of the junction left unmatched. CDR1 and CDR2 from the germline V gene are KGHDR and SFDVKD. DNA of the CDR3: TGTGCCACCAGTGATTGTGACAGGGGGCCTCGGCAGCCCCAGCATTTT. Its protein is CATSDCDRGPRQPQHF.

This chain links TRBV4-2 with TRBJ2-1; 7 bases are a match to TRBD2. The germline V gene has CDR1 LGHNA and CDR2 YNFKEQ. J was trimmed by 4 bases and V by 0 bases; bases with no gene match: 6. The CDR3 loop spans 16 amino acids. The CDR3 region has the DNA TGTGCCAGCAGCCAAGAGGCTAGCGGAAAATACAATGAGCAGTTCTTC. Translation gives CASSQEASGKYNEQFF.

This chain joins TRBV20-1 and TRBJ2-7, with 8 positions matching TRBD2. Germline CDR1 and CDR2: DFQATT and SNEGSKA (reference sequence). The J segment lost 2 bases and the V segment lost 3 bases, leaving 12 bases of the junction unmatched. The CDR3 length is 16 residues. The CDR3 spells CSASGLGAGDPYEQYF. The CDR3 region has the DNA TGCAGTGCTAGTGGCCTGGGAGCGGGGGACCCCTACGAGCAGTACTTC.

The chain has TRBV6-2 or TRBV6-3 and TRBJ2-1; TRBD1 matches at 10 bases. Trimming at V came to 5 bases and at J to 10 bases, leaving 17 bases not matched to a gene. The CDR3 sequence is 17 residues long. The V gene's germline CDR1 is MNHEY and CDR2 SVGEGT. The CDR3 here is CASSKTSRDRGHGEQFF. Here the CDR3 DNA reads TGTGCCAGCAGTAAGACGTCCCGGGACAGGGGCCACGGGGAGCAGTTCTTC.

The genes are TRBV7-2 and TRBJ2-7, with a tentative D call TRBD1 (5 bases). V gave up 1 base and J gave up 0 bases, with 13 bases separating them. The germline V gene encodes CDR1 SGHTA and CDR2 FQGNSA. The CDR3 spans 16 residues. The CDR3 DNA follows: TGTGCCAGCAGCTTAGTAGTTGACAGAATCTCCTACGAGCAGTACTTC. This codes for CASSLVVDRISYEQYF.

This chain connects TRBV11-2 to TRBJ2-1; TRBD2 is a possible D gene (6 bases). This CDR3 has 14 residues. Germline V CDR1 and CDR2: SGHAT, FQNNGV. Between the trimmed V and J ends, which lost 5 bases and 0 bases, there was a span of 8 bases. The CDR3 DNA reads as TGTGCCAGCAGCCGGGGGAGCTCCTACAATGAGCAGTTCTTC. Translated, it gives CASSRGSSYNEQFF.

The chain carries TRBV18 and TRBJ1-5; D is possibly TRBD1 (5 bases). The CDR3 covers 17 residues. The V gene lost 0 bases and the J gene lost 4 bases, with 16 bases spanning the gap. Germline-derived CDR1 and CDR2 are KGHSH and LQKENI. This CDR3 is CASSPPGGGGSNQPQHF. The CDR3 nucleotides are TGTGCCAGCTCACCACCTGGGGGGGGAGGTTCGAATCAGCCCCAGCATTTT.

The table lists this clone with a count of one. The V call is TRBV4-1, the J call TRBJ2-5; D is possibly TRBD2 (6 bases). Germline assignment: CDR1 MGHRA and CDR2 YSYEKL. V lost 1 base, J lost 5 bases, and 14 bases lay in between. This CDR3 comprises 15 residues. The DNA for the CDR3 is TGCGCCAGCAGCCAAGTGGCCGGGAGTGGTGAGACCCAGTACTTC. It specifies CASSQVAGSGETQYF.

V and J are TRBV19 and TRBJ1-2; D is ambiguous. The CDR3 is 12 amino acids. V lost 7 bases to trimming and J lost 8 bases, with 14 bases between them. In germline, CDR1 is LNHDA, CDR2 SQIVND (reference sequence). The CDR3 region has the DNA TGTGCCAGTATTAATCCGGCGGGAGGCTACACCTTC. This sequence encodes CASINPAGGYTF.

V gene TRBV9 combines with J gene TRBJ1-2; no definite D call. The CDR3 totals 12 residues. Germline loops: CDR1 SGDLS, CDR2 YYNGEE. Trimming removed 7 bases at V and 1 base at J, with 8 bases between. The CDR3 nucleotides read TGTGCCAGCTCGGGTCTTAACTATGGCTACACCTTC. Its translation: CASSGLNYGYTF.

This sequence joins TRBV7-9 and TRBJ1-5; D gene uncertain. Trimming took off 5 bases at V and 5 bases at J, with 10 bases between the two ends. This CDR3 comprises 13 residues. Germline V CDR1 and CDR2: SEHNR, FQNEAQ (reference sequence). The CDR3 region is CASSEETHQPQHF. The CDR3, as DNA: TGTGCCAGCAGCGAAGAGACTCATCAGCCCCAGCATTTT.

This chain links TRBV9 with TRBJ2-1; TRBD2 aligns across 10 bases. After removal of 0 bases from V and 12 bases from J, the junction contained 12 bases not matched to a gene. Per germline, CDR1 SGDLS and CDR2 YYNGEE. The CDR3 has 16 residues. The CDR3 DNA reads as TGTGCCAGCAGCGTAGGATTAAGCGGGGGGGCCATGGGGCAGTTCTTC. Encoded protein: CASSVGLSGGAMGQFF. Supplemented by reference TRBV9 and TRBJ2-1, the full variable domain reads DSGVTQTPKHLITATGQRVTLRCSPRSGDLSVYWYQQSLDQGLQFLIQYYNGEERAKGNILERFSAQQFPDLHSELNLSSLELGDSALYFCASSVGLSGGAMGQFFGPGTRLTVL.